Below are 12 T cell receptor beta chains sequenced from a single sample in a study of PD-L1 blockade in urothelial cancer. Clones were sequenced by immunoSEQ multiplex PCR, and TCRdb holds only the in-frame ones, with some missing. The sample has about 100,000 clones, 91% seen once; the top ten hold 0.92%. The sample here was PBMCs, taken around atezolizumab (anti-PD-L1) treatment. The receptors shown here come from a woman older than 75 with urothelial cancer.

In nucleotides, the CDR3 is TGTGCCAGCAGTCAGGGCCGTAACTATGGCTACACCTTC. Translating it yields CASSQGRNYGYTF. The genes are TRBV7-6 and TRBJ1-2; TRBD1 is a possible D gene (5 bases). The V gene lost 6 bases and the J gene lost 1 base, with 9 bases spanning the gap. The germline V gene encodes CDR1 SGHVS and CDR2 FNYEAQ. The CDR3 covers 13 residues.

The chain uses TRBV19 and TRBJ2-1; possibly TRBD1 for D (6 bases). V was clipped by 7 bases and J by 8 bases, with 9 bases between them. CDR1 is LNHDA, CDR2 SQIVND, per germline (reference sequence). The CDR3 consists of 11 residues. The CDR3 region is CASTPGDEQFF. The CDR3 DNA is TGTGCCAGTACCCCAGGGGATGAGCAGTTCTTC.

The chain has TRBV5-1 and TRBJ2-5; D might be TRBD1 (5 bases). Germline lookup yields CDR1 SGHRS and CDR2 YFSETQ. The CDR3 is 14 amino acids. The V end lost 2 bases, the J end lost 5 bases, and 13 bases lay between the germline ends. CDR3 coding DNA: TGCGCCAGCAGCTTTCGTCCGTCAGGGGAGACCCAGTACTTC. Its translation is CASSFRPSGETQYF.

The chain recombines TRBV27 with TRBJ1-5; D unclear. The CDR3 is made up of 17 amino acids. V was clipped by 5 bases and J by 1 base, with 18 bases between them. Germline CDR1 and CDR2: MNHEY and SMNVEV (reference sequence). CDR3 sequence: CASSTWARRESNQPQHF. In DNA, the CDR3 is TGTGCCAGCAGTACATGGGCCAGGCGAGAGAGCAATCAGCCCCAGCATTTT.

The V call is TRBV18, the J call TRBJ1-1; 8 nucleotides match TRBD1. The CDR3 extends over 15 amino acids. Germline CDR1 and CDR2: KGHSH and LQKENI. The junction had 8 bases not matched to a gene; V was cut back by 5 bases and J by 3 bases. The DNA of the CDR3 is TGTGCCAGCTCAGTTGGCAACAGGGGGGACACTGAAGCTTTCTTT. Translation: CASSVGNRGDTEAFF.

This clone appeared a single time. The CDR3 is CASSFDRDEAFF. The CDR3 nucleotides are TGCGCCAGCAGCTTTGACAGGGACGAAGCTTTCTTT. The chain uses TRBV5-1 and TRBJ1-1; 7 nucleotides agree with TRBD1. In germline, CDR1 is SGHRS, CDR2 YFSETQ. CDR3 size: 12 residues. Trimming removed 2 bases from V and 8 bases from J; junction bases left unmatched: 3.

V and J are TRBV5-1 and TRBJ2-2; tentatively, D is TRBD1 (6 bases). This CDR3 is 15 amino acids long. V lost 5 bases and J lost 3, with 14 bases in between. The germline V gene encodes CDR1 SGHRS and CDR2 YFSETQ. CDR3 in DNA: TGCGCCAGCAGAGCACAGGGAATCGACACCGGGGAGCTGTTTTTT. It is translated as CASRAQGIDTGELFF.

The chain links TRBV10-1 to TRBJ1-1, with a weak D call TRBD1 (6 bases). The CDR3 consists of 14 residues. CDR1 and CDR2 (germline): WNHNN, SYGVQD (reference sequence). Trimming took 0 bases from V and 8 from J, leaving 13 bases between them. The DNA for the CDR3 is TGCGCCAGCAGTGAGTCAACAGGGCAGATAGAAGCTTTCTTT. Its translation: CASSESTGQIEAFF.

V gene TRBV4-2 combines with J gene TRBJ2-5; no firm D call. CDR3 length: 15 residues. V lost 1 base to trimming and J lost 4 bases, with 13 bases between them. The germline gives CDR1 LGHNA, CDR2 YNFKEQ. The CDR3 spells CASSQGAADGETQYF. The CDR3, as DNA: TGTGCCAGCAGCCAAGGGGCAGCCGATGGAGAGACCCAGTACTTC.

This clone was recorded once. This chain connects TRBV5-6 to TRBJ1-2; D is possibly TRBD1 (6 bases). Trimming took 4 bases from V and 8 from J, leaving 15 bases between them. The V gene's germline CDR1 is SGHDT and CDR2 YYEEEE. The CDR3 loop spans 13 amino acids. The CDR3: CASSLGAVGGYTF. DNA for the CDR3: TGTGCCAGCAGCCTGGGGGCCGTAGGCGGCTACACCTTC.

The chain joins TRBV20-1 to TRBJ2-3; D gene ambiguous. The V end was cut by 3 bases, the J end by 6 bases, with 7 bases between. The CDR3 extends over 11 amino acids. Per the germline V gene, CDR1 is DFQATT and CDR2 is SNEGSKA (reference sequence). CDR3 sequence reads: CSASSVDTQYF. CDR3 in DNA: TGCAGTGCTAGTTCCGTGGATACGCAGTATTTT.

V is TRBV28 and J is TRBJ1-4; D is undetermined. This CDR3 has 16 amino acids. V was trimmed by 1 base and J by 6 bases, leaving 15 bases between them. Germline V lookup: CDR1 MDHEN, CDR2 SYDVKM. CDR3 sequence reads: CASSLSPGLGDEKLFF. CDR3 nucleotide sequence: TGTGCCAGCAGTTTATCTCCAGGCCTCGGGGATGAAAAACTGTTTTTT.